This entry lists 19 T cell receptor beta chains sequenced from one sample in a study of response to subunit inactivated influenza vaccine (dated by TCRdb to 2016 to 2019). Libraries came from RT-PCR. TCRdb names Illumina HiSeq 2500 as the instrument used. Through fastp at Q25 and MiXCR, TCRdb rebuilt clones from the public reads, retaining in-frame beta chains. One record per CDR3 amino acid sequence lists the most common genes and DNA. This sample has about 190,000 distinct CDR3 sequences in its table, and 14% of those were observed once. Of the sample, 26% falls within the top ten clones. The sequencing used CD8+ T cells sorted from PBMCs, collected 4 to 6 days after vaccination. The source of these receptors is a man over 45 who received an inactivated influenza vaccine. Donor details come from another sample of the same person, matched by shared clones.

This chain joins TRBV7-9 and TRBJ2-7, with D possibly TRBD1 on 6 matching bases. Deletions cut 6 bases from V and 0 bases from J, with 15 bases between. Germline V CDR1 and CDR2: SEHNR, FQNEAQ (reference sequence). The CDR3 covers 15 residues. The CDR3 sequence: CASSRPADSSYEQYF. The CDR3, as DNA: TGTGCCAGCAGTCGACCGGCGGACAGCTCCTACGAGCAGTACTTC.

The table lists this clonotype with a few counts. The chain recombines TRBV7-8 with TRBJ2-7; 7 bases match TRBD1. The CDR3 spans 15 residues. Germline lookup yields CDR1 SGHVS and CDR2 FQNEAQ. V dropped 2 bases and J dropped 2; count of bases not matched to a gene: 6. The CDR3 here is CASSLYGQETYEQYF. CDR3 in DNA: TGTGCCAGCAGCTTATATGGACAGGAGACCTACGAGCAGTACTTC.

This clonotype occurred many times. The CDR3 sequence is CASSPPGLDPVDTQYF. The CDR3 DNA reads TGTGCCAGCAGCCCCCCGGGACTGGACCCAGTCGATACGCAGTATTTT. The V gene is TRBV7-2, the J gene TRBJ2-3; a weak D match, TRBD2 (6 bases). CDR3 size: 16 residues. Germline loops: CDR1 SGHTA, CDR2 FQGNSA. The V end lost 5 bases, the J end lost 6 bases, and 21 bases lay between the germline ends. The full variable domain, rest sourced from reference TRBV7-2 and TRBJ2-3, is GAGVSQSPSNKVTEKGKDVELRCDPISGHTALYWYRQSLGQGLEFLIYFQGNSAPDKSGLPSDRFSAERTGGSVSTLTIQRTQQEDSAVYLCASSPPGLDPVDTQYFGPGTRLTVL.

In this sample, this clonotype turned up a few times. The V call is TRBV12-3 or TRBV12-4, the J call TRBJ2-5; D may be TRBD1 or TRBD2 (6 bases each). Trimming cost V 3 bases and J 5 bases, with 13 bases left between them. CDR3 length: 14 amino acids. The CDR3: CASSLSGAPETQYF. The DNA of the CDR3 is TGTGCCAGCAGTTTGTCGGGGGCTCCGGAGACCCAGTACTTC.

The V and J genes are TRBV6-6 and TRBJ1-4; no clear D. Germline V gene lookup returns CDR1 MNHNY and CDR2 SVGAGI (reference sequence). CDR3 length equals 12 residues. V shed 5 bases and J shed 14 bases, with 15 bases lying between them. The CDR3 is CASSEGPNPLFF. In nucleotides, the CDR3 is TGTGCCAGCAGTGAGGGCCCGAATCCCCTGTTTTTT.

This chain connects TRBV7-9 to TRBJ2-1, with 12 bases aligning to TRBD2. The germline gives CDR1 SEHNR, CDR2 FQNEAQ (reference sequence). The CDR3 totals 16 residues. J gave up 10 bases and V 4 bases, and 11 bases lay outside the gene matches. CDR3: CASSSRLAGVVGEQFF. CDR3 bases: TGTGCCAGCAGCTCCAGACTAGCGGGAGTAGTGGGCGAGCAGTTCTTC.

This chain links TRBV12-3 or TRBV12-4 with TRBJ1-2; the D gene is possibly TRBD1 (5 bases). The V gene lost 5 bases and the J gene lost 6 bases, with 16 bases spanning the gap. This CDR3 has 14 residues. Here the CDR3 reads CASSLTVGVDGYTF. For the CDR3, the DNA is TGTGCCAGCAGTCTCACGGTGGGGGTGGATGGCTACACCTTC.

This clonotype was observed a handful of times. The J gene is TRBJ2-5, the V gene TRBV15, with D perhaps TRBD2 (6 bases). CDR1 is LNHNV, CDR2 YYDKDF, per germline (reference sequence). Trimming took 4 bases from V and 2 from J, leaving 14 bases between them. This CDR3 spans 15 amino acids. For the CDR3, the DNA is TGTGCCACCAGCACCAGGATGGGGAGGCAAGAGACCCAGTACTTC. This codes for CATSTRMGRQETQYF.

This clonotype has more than one count but fewer than ten. J is TRBJ2-1 and V is TRBV7-6, with 12 bases fitting TRBD1. The V segment lost 6 bases and the J segment 8 bases; nucleotides outside the gene matches: 5. CDR3 length: 14 amino acids. Germline CDR1 is SGHVS and CDR2 is FNYEAQ. CDR3: CASSIGTGGDEQFF. As DNA, the CDR3 is TGTGCCAGCAGTATCGGGACAGGGGGCGATGAGCAGTTCTTC.

This rearrangement joins TRBV29-1 to TRBJ2-7; no clear D gene. V was cut by 4 bases and J by 1 base, with 11 bases left in between. Looked up from germline, CDR1 is SQVTM and CDR2 is ANQGSEA. The CDR3 consists of 13 residues. CDR3 sequence: CSVVGLDSYEQYF. CDR3 coding DNA: TGCAGCGTTGTTGGTCTAGATTCCTACGAGCAGTACTTC.

This clonotype was found a few times. The V and J genes are TRBV7-2 and TRBJ2-1, with TRBD2 matching 9 bases. From germline, CDR1 is SGHTA and CDR2 FQGNSA. CDR3 length: 15 amino acids. V shed 4 bases, J shed 4 bases, and the junction held 5 bases outside the gene matches. This chain's CDR3 is CASSSASGAYNEQFF. The CDR3 DNA sequence: TGTGCCAGCAGCTCCGCTAGCGGGGCATACAATGAGCAGTTCTTC. Combining the CDR3 with reference TRBV7-2 and TRBJ2-1 gives the whole variable domain GAGVSQSPSNKVTEKGKDVELRCDPISGHTALYWYRQSLGQGLEFLIYFQGNSAPDKSGLPSDRFSAERTGGSVSTLTIQRTQQEDSAVYLCASSSASGAYNEQFFGPGTRLTVL.

The rearrangement uses TRBV11-2 and TRBJ2-1; D is uncertain. Germline loops: CDR1 SGHAT, CDR2 FQNNGV. The CDR3 sequence is 13 residues long. V was clipped by 0 bases and J by 4 bases, with 4 bases between them. The CDR3 is CASSLETYNEQFF. In DNA, the CDR3 is TGTGCCAGCAGCTTAGAGACTTACAATGAGCAGTTCTTC. The whole variable domain, remainder taken from reference TRBV11-2 and TRBJ2-1, is EAGVAQSPRYKIIEKRQSVAFWCNPISGHATLYWYQQILGQGPKLLIQFQNNGVVDDSQLPKDRFSAERLKGVDSTLKIQPAKLEDSAVYLCASSLETYNEQFFGPGTRLTVL.

This clonotype has just a few counts. The gene calls are TRBV12-3 or TRBV12-4 and TRBJ2-1; D not certain. The ends were cut back, 6 bases at V and 0 bases at J, with 15 bases in the middle. This CDR3 comprises 16 residues. CDR3 residues: CASRPRADYSYNEQFF. In nucleotides, the CDR3 is TGTGCCAGCAGGCCCCGGGCCGATTACTCCTACAATGAGCAGTTCTTC.

This clonotype was picked up many times. The chain is built from TRBV20-1 and TRBJ2-5; D possibly corresponds to TRBD2 (5 bases). V lost 2 bases, J lost 0 bases, and 13 bases lay in between. Per the germline V gene, CDR1 is DFQATT and CDR2 is SNEGSKA (reference sequence). The CDR3 extends over 15 amino acids. CDR3 bases: TGCAGTGCTAGACCATTACTAGAGGACCAAGAGACCCAGTACTTC. It codes for CSARPLLEDQETQYF.

The chain employs TRBV15 and TRBJ2-3; D is perhaps TRBD1 (5 bases). V dropped 2 bases and J dropped 7 bases, with 16 bases sitting between them. From germline, CDR1 is LNHNV and CDR2 YYDKDF (reference sequence). This CDR3 region has 15 residues. CDR3 protein: CATSRQGQATNTQYF. CDR3 nucleotides: TGTGCCACCAGCAGACAAGGACAAGCGACGAATACGCAGTATTTT.

The chain carries TRBV6-1 and TRBJ2-5; the D call may be TRBD1 or TRBD2 (6 bases each). Trimming took off 5 bases at V and 3 bases at J, with 13 bases between the two ends. Germline CDR1 and CDR2: MNHNS and SASEGT. The CDR3 sequence is 14 residues long. DNA for the CDR3: TGTGCCAGCAGTCTCCAGAGGGGGGAAGAGACCCAGTACTTC. Its protein product is CASSLQRGEETQYF.

The gene calls are TRBV4-1 and TRBJ2-1, with 8 bases lining up with TRBD2. The V gene end was trimmed by 4 bases and the J gene end by 5 bases; junction bases not matched to a gene: 7. This CDR3 comprises 15 residues. Germline CDR1 MGHRA, CDR2 YSYEKL. The DNA for the CDR3 is TGCGCCAGCAGCCTTTTCAGAGCGGGGGACAATGAGCAGTTCTTC. This translates into CASSLFRAGDNEQFF.

This clonotype occurred a few times. The chain links TRBV20-1 to TRBJ2-7; 9 bases map to TRBD2. The ends lost 1 base at V and 2 bases at J; junction bases unmatched: 3. Germline V gives CDR1 DFQATT, CDR2 SNEGSKA (reference sequence). The CDR3 length is 14 residues. The CDR3 nucleotides are TGCAGTGCTAGAGTGGTAGCGGGAGCCTACGAGCAGTACTTC. This encodes CSARVVAGAYEQYF.

The rearrangement uses TRBV7-2 and TRBJ2-7; D call uncertain. V gave up 1 base and J gave up 6 bases, with 7 bases separating them. Germline V gene sequence: CDR1 SGHTA, CDR2 FQGNSA. CDR3 length: 12 residues. CDR3 in DNA: TGTGCCAGCAGCTTAGGATACGGCGAGCAGTACTTC. This translates into CASSLGYGEQYF. The whole variable domain, filled in from reference TRBV7-2 and TRBJ2-7, reads GAGVSQSPSNKVTEKGKDVELRCDPISGHTALYWYRQSLGQGLEFLIYFQGNSAPDKSGLPSDRFSAERTGGSVSTLTIQRTQQEDSAVYLCASSLGYGEQYFGPGTRLTVT.